What follows are 30 T cell receptor beta chains derived from one specimen sequenced in a study of CD8+ T cells in alopecia areata. Extraction and reverse transcription of RNA yielded cDNA as the sequencing template. Produced via immunoSEQ multiplex PCR; TCRdb's table is partial and in-frame only. The sample contains over 250,000 clones, none of them singletons. On the basis of CD4, CD8alpha, NKG2D, NKG2ACE and other markers, pooled cutaneous lymph node cells were sorted. Sequencing was carried out using CD4+ T cells sorted from a lymph node. These receptors came from a C3H/HeJ mouse with alopecia areata. The strain's MHC haplotype is H2-k.

The table lists this clone with a few counts. The listed genes are named as in mouse. The sequenced CDR3 bases are TGTGCCAGCAGTCTGGGGGGGCGCTAT. Translation gives CASSLGGRY. The complete CDR3 protein is CASSLGGRYEQYF. The J gene is TRBJ2-7, the V gene TRBV13-3, with 10 positions matching TRBD2. The read terminates 4 residues before the CDR3 end, so the remaining end is supplied by the germline J gene. V shed 4 bases and J 3 bases; nucleotides not matched to a gene: 1. The germline gives CDR1 NNHDY, CDR2 SYVADS. CDR3 length: 13 residues.

This clone was seen a few times. Gene and germline names: mouse. The CDR3 goes on 3 residues after the read ends, and that part is filled in from the germline J gene. This rearrangement joins TRBV19 to TRBJ1-6; D gene uncertain. TRBJ1-6 is placed among ORFs of uncertain function. Per the germline V gene, CDR1 is FNHDT and CDR2 is SITEND (reference sequence). This CDR3 spans 15 amino acids. Trimming stripped 1 base from V and 1 base from J, with 6 bases between. CDR3 sequence: CASSINRSYNSPLYF. The sequenced part of the CDR3 DNA is TGTGCCAGCAGTATAAACAGATCCTATAATTCGCCC.

Remarks on this clone: Here the gene names and germline are mouse. The read comes to an end 4 residues before the CDR3 does, leaving the germline J gene to fill in the end. The chain couples TRBV17 to TRBJ1-1; D possibly corresponds to TRBD1 (6 bases). The CDR3 is made up of 15 amino acids. From germline, CDR1 is MNHDT and CDR2 YYDKIL. With 2 bases removed from V and 0 bases from J, the gap between germline ends came to 10 bases. The CDR3 DNA, read in part, is TGTGCTAGCAGTAGAACCGGGACAACAAACACA. The encoded protein is CASSRTGTTNT. The complete CDR3 sequence is CASSRTGTTNTEVFF.

This clone was counted only a few times. Gene names are the mouse ones. The CDR3 end lies 4 residues beyond the end of the read and is filled in from the germline J gene. The chain has TRBV13-2 and TRBJ2-5; 11 bases match TRBD1. The germline CDR1 and CDR2 sequences are NNHNN and SYGAGS (reference sequence). The length of the CDR3 is 14 residues. The sequenced part of the CDR3 DNA is TGTGCCAGCGGTCCGGGACAGGGGGGAGAC. Encoded protein: CASGPGQGGD. In full, the CDR3 reads CASGPGQGGDTQYF.

Notes on this clone: These gene names are mouse names. The observed sequence ends 4 residues before the CDR3 terminus, with the missing tail filled in from the germline J gene. This sample includes further DNA sequences coding for the same CDR3. The chain combines TRBV5 with TRBJ2-2; either TRBD1 or TRBD2 may supply D (5 bases each). CDR3 size: 15 residues. Trimming cost V 1 base and J 0 bases, with 6 bases left between them. The V gene's germline CDR1 is LGHNA and CDR2 YNLKQL (reference sequence). CDR3 sequence reads: CASSQGGANTGQLYF. Partial CDR3 DNA: TGTGCCAGCAGCCAAGGGGGCGCAAACACCGGG.

Points on this clone: Gene and germline names: mouse. The CDR3 end is not reached by the read, which stops 3 residues before it; the germline J gene fills it in. Other DNA sequences in this sample translate to the same CDR3. This chain uses TRBV19 with TRBJ1-6, with D possibly being TRBD1 (6 bases). TRBJ1-6 is labeled an ORF, and its function is uncertain. This CDR3 region has 14 residues. Looked up from germline, CDR1 is FNHDT and CDR2 is SITEND (reference sequence). The V end lost 5 bases, the J end lost 4 bases, and 10 bases lay between the germline ends. The CDR3 bases that were read are TGTGCCAGCAGCCCGGGACAATATAATTCGCCC. This codes for CASSPGQYNSP. In full, the CDR3 reads CASSPGQYNSPLYF.

This clone was counted between two and nine times. The gene symbols are mouse symbols. The chain's CDR3 is CASKDSAETLYF. Partial CDR3 DNA: TGTGCCAGCAAAGACTCCGCAGAA. V is TRBV13-3 and J is TRBJ2-3; D gene ambiguous. The CDR3 extends 4 residues past the end of the read, so its final part is completed from the germline J gene. The CDR3 is 12 amino acids. Germline V lookup: CDR1 NNHDY, CDR2 SYVADS. Trimming took 6 bases from V and 3 from J, leaving 8 bases between them.

On this clone itself: All gene names here are mouse names. The CDR3 is cut off 4 residues early in the read; its end comes from the germline J gene. The chain recombines TRBV29 with TRBJ2-5; TRBD1 agrees at 9 bases. Germline V CDR1 and CDR2: MSHET, SYDVDS. CDR3 size: 12 residues. The DNA read from the CDR3 is TGTGCTAGCGGGACAGGGAGGGAC. This sequence encodes CASGTGRD. The CDR3, in full, reads CASGTGRDTQYF.

This clone was counted between two and nine times. Here the gene names and germline are mouse. The CDR3 end falls 4 residues outside the read, so it is completed with the germline J gene. V usage is TRBV17 and J usage is TRBJ1-1; D call uncertain. The CDR3 sequence is 13 residues long. V gave up 1 base and J gave up 4 bases, with 7 bases separating them. In germline, CDR1 is MNHDT, CDR2 YYDKIL. The sequenced part of the CDR3 DNA is TGTGCTAGCAGTAGAGTGGACTCCACA. Its translation is CASSRVDST. The complete CDR3 reads CASSRVDSTEVFF.

This clone was detected only a few times. Genes and germline come from the mouse. The read halts 3 residues ahead of the CDR3 end, with the missing end drawn from the germline J gene. The V and J genes are TRBV13-1 and TRBJ1-6; D gene uncertain. Being an ORF, TRBJ1-6 has a function that is uncertain. Looked up from germline, CDR1 is NSHNY and CDR2 is SYGAGN. V was clipped by 0 bases and J by 6 bases, with 4 bases between them. The length of the CDR3 is 13 residues. This CDR3 is CASSDGSNSPLYF. The sequenced CDR3 bases are TGTGCCAGCAGTGATGGCAGTAATTCGCCC.

Worth noting for this clone: Mouse gene names apply. CDR3 DNA (partial): TGTGCCAGCAGCAAAACAAAGGGGACAAACACCGGG. Residues: CASSKTKGTNTG. The whole CDR3 protein reads CASSKTKGTNTGQLYF. The chain couples TRBV13-1 to TRBJ2-2; D is possibly TRBD1 (5 bases). The sequenced fragment ends 4 residues before the CDR3 boundary, so the rest is inferred from the germline J gene. The CDR3 loop spans 16 amino acids. Germline loops: CDR1 NSHNY, CDR2 SYGAGN. Trimming stripped 5 bases from V and 0 bases from J, with 14 bases between.

This clone was seen a handful of times. Genes and germline are mouse. The read is 4 residues too short to cover the CDR3 end, so that end is filled in from the germline J gene. Different DNA sequences within this sample yield the same CDR3. The chain has TRBV13-1 and TRBJ2-5; D possibly corresponds to TRBD1 (5 bases). The germline gives CDR1 NSHNY, CDR2 SYGAGN. V dropped 5 bases and J dropped 3 bases, with 10 bases sitting between them. CDR3 length: 13 residues. The sequenced part of the CDR3 DNA is TGTGCCAGCAGCCTCGGACAACAAGAC. Translating gives CASSLGQQD. The whole CDR3 region reads CASSLGQQDTQYF.

There are a few counts of this clone. The gene symbols are mouse symbols. The read halts 4 residues ahead of the CDR3 end, with the missing end drawn from the germline J gene. This chain joins TRBV13-1 and TRBJ2-1, with 11 bases fitting TRBD1. V trimming: 3 bases; J trimming: 5 bases; junction bases outside the gene matches: 7. Germline V gene sequence: CDR1 NSHNY, CDR2 SYGAGN. CDR3 length: 16 residues. Incomplete CDR3 DNA: TGTGCCAGCAGTGTGGACAGGGGGCGAGGGGATGCT. This translates into CASSVDRGRGDA. The full CDR3 protein is CASSVDRGRGDAEQFF.

Turning to this clone: Any gene name here is a mouse gene name. The CDR3 end lies 4 residues beyond the end of the read and is filled in from the germline J gene. The chain links TRBV13-3 to TRBJ2-7; 11 bases match TRBD2. The germline gives CDR1 NNHDY, CDR2 SYVADS. This CDR3 region has 15 residues. V lost 3 bases and J lost 1; bases outside the gene matches: 3. The CDR3 loop reads CASSARDWGSYEQYF. The CDR3 bases that were read are TGTGCCAGCAGTGCAAGGGACTGGGGGTCCTAT.

Concerning this clone: Mouse germline and gene names are used. The read finishes 4 residues shy of the CDR3 end, and the germline J gene is used to complete it. The V gene is TRBV1, the J gene TRBJ2-3; TRBD2 agrees at 12 bases. This CDR3 has 16 amino acids. The ends lost 5 bases at V and 2 bases at J; junction bases unmatched: 5. Germline loops: CDR1 NSQYPW, CDR2 LRSPGD (reference sequence). CDR3 residues: CTCSPRLGGLAETLYF. The CDR3 DNA, read in part, is TGCACCTGCAGTCCTCGACTGGGGGGGCTTGCAGAA.

With regard to this clone: Gene and germline names: mouse. This specimen includes other DNA sequences encoding the same CDR3. Partial CDR3 DNA: TGTGCTAGCAGTAGAGGCTGGGGGGGCTATGCT. It yields the protein CASSRGWGGYA. The CDR3 reads in full as CASSRGWGGYAEQFF. The V and J genes are TRBV17 and TRBJ2-1, with 9 bases aligning to TRBD2. The CDR3 extends 4 residues past the end of the read, so its final part is completed from the germline J gene. V was clipped by 1 base and J by 3 bases; unmatched bases: 1. The CDR3 is 15 amino acids. Germline CDR1 MNHDT, CDR2 YYDKIL. Looking up the rest from reference TRBV17 and TRBJ2-1 gives the full variable domain: DTTVKQNPRYKLARVGKPVNLICSQTMNHDTMYWYQKKPNQAPKLLLFYYDKILNREADTFEKFQSSRPNNSFCSLYIGSAGLEYSAMYLCASSRGWGGYAEQFFGPGTRLTVL.

This clone appeared a few times. All gene names here are mouse names. Read sequence stops 4 residues before the CDR3 end, and the germline J gene provides the missing end. This rearrangement joins TRBV19 to TRBJ2-2, with D hard to call. CDR3 length equals 13 residues. Trimming took off 3 bases at V and 6 bases at J, with 9 bases between the two ends. Looked up from germline, CDR1 is FNHDT and CDR2 is SITEND (reference sequence). The CDR3 bases that were read are TGTGCCAGCAGTACGACGACACCCGGG. Protein product: CASSTTTPG. The whole CDR3 sequence is CASSTTTPGQLYF.

On this clone itself: The gene names here belong to mouse. Read sequence stops 4 residues before the CDR3 end, and the germline J gene provides the missing end. The chain joins TRBV19 to TRBJ2-7; D unclear. CDR3 length: 14 amino acids. Germline V gives CDR1 FNHDT, CDR2 SITEND (reference sequence). The V end was cut by 3 bases, the J end by 3 bases, with 13 bases between. The CDR3 protein is CASSNPDTFYEQYF. The part of the CDR3 DNA that was read is TGTGCCAGCAGTAATCCAGACACCTTCTAT.

This clone was counted only a few times. Mouse gene names apply. The CDR3 extends 4 residues past the end of the read, so its final part is completed from the germline J gene. Other DNA variants within this sample encode the same CDR3. The chain couples TRBV19 to TRBJ2-5; D perhaps matches TRBD1 (5 bases). CDR3 length equals 13 residues. Per the germline V gene, CDR1 is FNHDT and CDR2 is SITEND (reference sequence). The V end was cut by 2 bases, the J end by 2 bases, with 6 bases between. The CDR3 protein is CASSITGQDTQYF. CDR3 DNA, as far as it was read: TGTGCCAGCAGTATTACAGGCCAAGAC.

This clone showed up many times. The genes are named according to mouse. The read ends 4 residues shy of where the CDR3 ends; the end is completed using the germline J gene. The gene calls are TRBV17 and TRBJ2-3, with D perhaps matching TRBD2 (6 bases). The V end was cut by 1 base, the J end by 0 bases, with 11 bases between. Germline CDR1 and CDR2: MNHDT and YYDKIL. This CDR3 is 16 amino acids long. The CDR3 region is CASSRGFGGSAETLYF. CDR3 DNA (partial): TGTGCTAGCAGTAGAGGGTTTGGGGGTAGTGCAGAA.

There are a few counts of this clone. The genes are named according to mouse. The read ends 4 residues shy of where the CDR3 ends; the end is completed using the germline J gene. The chain recombines TRBV19 with TRBJ2-3, with unresolved D. The CDR3 has 15 amino acids. Trimming took off 5 bases at V and 0 bases at J, with 13 bases between the two ends. Germline V gene lookup returns CDR1 FNHDT and CDR2 SITEND (reference sequence). The DNA read from the CDR3 is TGTGCCAGCAGACTACAGCAGGCTAGTGCAGAA. This sequence encodes CASRLQQASAE. The whole CDR3 is CASRLQQASAETLYF.

In its sample, this clone was seen a few times. Gene names denote mouse genes. The read stops 4 residues short of the end of the CDR3; the missing end is completed from the germline J gene. The chain links TRBV19 to TRBJ2-3; 10 bases are shared with TRBD1. CDR1 is FNHDT and CDR2 is SITEND in the germline V gene (reference sequence). The CDR3 runs 16 residues. With 4 bases clipped from V and 2 bases from J, the junction kept 7 bases outside the gene matches. CDR3 sequence: CASSPRDRGDAETLYF. CDR3 bases read: TGTGCCAGCAGTCCTCGGGACAGGGGTGATGCAGAA.

This clone appeared a few times. The gene symbols are mouse symbols. The read ends 4 residues before the CDR3 terminus; that terminus is restored from the germline J gene. Additional DNA sequences in this sample encode the identical CDR3. This chain links TRBV13-2 with TRBJ2-3; perhaps TRBD2 as D (6 bases). The germline V and J ends were trimmed by 3 bases and 0 bases, with 11 bases remaining between them. The CDR3 totals 15 residues. The V gene's germline CDR1 is NNHNN and CDR2 SYGAGS (reference sequence). The CDR3: CASGGGGSSAETLYF. CDR3 DNA (partial): TGTGCCAGCGGTGGTGGGGGATCTAGTGCAGAA.

As for this clone: Genes here carry mouse names. The read stops 4 residues short of the end of the CDR3; the missing end is completed from the germline J gene. J is TRBJ2-3 and V is TRBV13-1, with D possibly being TRBD1 (6 bases). CDR3 length: 15 residues. The V end was cut by 2 bases, the J end by 1 base, with 11 bases between. Germline-derived CDR1 and CDR2 are NSHNY and SYGAGN. The sequenced part of the CDR3 DNA is TGTGCCAGCAGTGACAGGGGAAGTGGTGCAGAA. This sequence encodes CASSDRGSGAE. The whole CDR3 sequence reads CASSDRGSGAETLYF.

Of note for this clone: The gene symbols are mouse symbols. Other DNA variants within this sample encode the same CDR3. The part of the CDR3 DNA that was read is TGTGCCTGGAGCCCGGGACAGAATAATTCGCCC. Protein: CAWSPGQNNSP. The CDR3 as a whole reads CAWSPGQNNSPLYF. The J gene is TRBJ1-6, the V gene TRBV31; 7 nucleotides align to TRBD1. The read stops 3 residues short of the end of the CDR3; the missing end is completed from the germline J gene. TRBJ1-6 is recorded as an ORF, its role being uncertain. The CDR3 extends over 14 amino acids. Germline lookup yields CDR1 GKSSPN and CDR2 SITVG. V was clipped by 3 bases and J by 5 bases; unmatched bases: 4.

Concerning this clone: Genes and germline are mouse. The read is 4 residues too short to cover the CDR3 end, so that end is filled in from the germline J gene. The chain recombines TRBV13-1 with TRBJ2-1; the match to TRBD1 covers 10 bases. This CDR3 comprises 15 residues. Germline V gives CDR1 NSHNY, CDR2 SYGAGN. With 5 bases clipped from V and 0 bases from J, the junction kept 2 bases outside the gene matches. The sequenced CDR3 bases are TGTGCCAGCAGAAGACAGGGGGCTAACTATGCT. It yields the protein CASRRQGANYA. The complete CDR3 protein is CASRRQGANYAEQFF.

This clone was counted only a few times. Gene labels here are mouse ones. Read sequence stops 3 residues before the CDR3 end, and the germline J gene provides the missing end. V usage is TRBV5 and J usage is TRBJ1-6; 12 positions agree with TRBD1. TRBJ1-6 qualifies as an ORF whose function is uncertain. V gave up 6 bases and J gave up 7 bases; unmatched junction bases: 7. This CDR3 comprises 16 residues. Germline V gene lookup returns CDR1 LGHNA and CDR2 YNLKQL (reference sequence). CDR3 bases read: TGTGCCAGCAGTAGGGACAGGGGGCGCGGGAATTCGCCC. The encoded protein is CASSRDRGRGNSP. From start to end, the CDR3 is CASSRDRGRGNSPLYF.

Comment on this clone: Gene names denote mouse genes. From the germline J gene comes the end of the CDR3, since the read stops 4 residues before it. Distinct nucleotide sequences in the sample also encode this CDR3. The rearrangement links TRBV5 to TRBJ2-5; a possible D gene is TRBD1 (6 bases). The germline V gene has CDR1 LGHNA and CDR2 YNLKQL (reference sequence). Trimming shortened V by 4 bases and J by 2 bases, and 7 bases separated the two germline ends. The CDR3 runs 13 residues. The covered CDR3 bases are TGTGCCAGCAGCCGAGGGGGCCAAGAC. As protein: CASSRGGQD. The CDR3 reads in full as CASSRGGQDTQYF.

On this clone: Here the gene names and germline are mouse. With the read ending 4 residues before the CDR3 end, the germline J gene is used to fill in that end. This specimen includes other DNA sequences encoding the same CDR3. V gene TRBV13-1 combines with J gene TRBJ2-1; TRBD2 matches at 9 bases. The V gene end was trimmed by 1 base and the J gene end by 4 bases; junction bases not matched to a gene: 3. The CDR3 totals 15 residues. The germline V gene has CDR1 NSHNY and CDR2 SYGAGN. The covered CDR3 bases are TGTGCCAGCAGTGATCCCTGGGGGGGGTATGCT. As protein: CASSDPWGGYA. The full CDR3 reads CASSDPWGGYAEQFF.

On this clone itself: These gene names are mouse names. The read terminates 4 residues ahead of where the CDR3 ends, so the germline J gene completes it. V is TRBV1 and J is TRBJ2-4; TRBD2 aligns across 7 bases. The CDR3 extends over 16 amino acids. The junction had 3 bases not matched to a gene; V was cut back by 0 bases and J by 0 bases. Germline V lookup: CDR1 NSQYPW, CDR2 LRSPGD (reference sequence). The sequenced part of the CDR3 DNA is TGCACCTGCAGTGCAGACTGGGGGACTAGTCAAAAC. It is translated as CTCSADWGTSQN. The CDR3 in its entirety is CTCSADWGTSQNTLYF.